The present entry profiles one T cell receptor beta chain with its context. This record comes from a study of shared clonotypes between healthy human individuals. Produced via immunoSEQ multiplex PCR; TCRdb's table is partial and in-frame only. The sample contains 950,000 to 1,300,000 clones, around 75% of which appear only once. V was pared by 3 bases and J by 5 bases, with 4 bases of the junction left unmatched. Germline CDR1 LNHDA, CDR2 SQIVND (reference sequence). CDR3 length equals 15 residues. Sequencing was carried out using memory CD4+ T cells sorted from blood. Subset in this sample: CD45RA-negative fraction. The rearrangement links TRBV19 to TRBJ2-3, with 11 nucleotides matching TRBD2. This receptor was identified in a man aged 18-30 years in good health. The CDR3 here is CASSMASGGLDTQYF. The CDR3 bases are TGTGCCAGTAGTATGGCTAGCGGGGGGCTAGATACGCAGTATTTT.